A single sample gave rise to the 12 T cell receptor beta chains below, sequenced in a study of blood T cell repertoires in COVID-19. TCRdb keeps only in-frame clones here, not all; method: immunoSEQ multiplex PCR. The sample includes over 100,000 clones, around nine tenths seen only once; the top ten take 1.5% to 2.5%. Sequencing was performed on peripheral blood. Source of these receptors: a woman between 50 and 59 years old with COVID-19, enrolled during active disease.

V gene TRBV5-1 combines with J gene TRBJ2-3; 7 bases fit TRBD1. The CDR3 spans 16 residues. The germline V gene encodes CDR1 SGHRS and CDR2 YFSETQ. The ends lost 2 bases at V and 2 bases at J; junction bases unmatched: 8. CDR3 DNA sequence: TGCGCCAGCAGCTTTGTCACCGGGACAGCCACAGATACGCAGTATTTT. Translated, it gives CASSFVTGTATDTQYF.

The V call is TRBV7-8, the J call TRBJ2-2, with 11 nucleotides matching TRBD2. J lost 4 bases, V lost 5 bases, and 9 bases had no gene match. CDR3 size: 17 residues. Germline V gives CDR1 SGHVS, CDR2 FQNEAQ. The CDR3 spells CASSGPSGGTFTGELFF. As DNA, the CDR3 is TGTGCCAGCAGCGGCCCTAGCGGGGGGACCTTCACCGGGGAGCTGTTTTTT.

This clone was found a few times. The J gene is TRBJ1-1, the V gene TRBV13; D is uncertain. The CDR3 extends over 12 amino acids. CDR1 PRHDT and CDR2 FYEKMQ come from the germline V gene (reference sequence). The germline V and J ends were trimmed by 5 bases and 5 bases, with 9 bases remaining between them. CDR3 nucleotides: TGTGCCAGCAGCCTTCTTAGAACTGAAGCTTTCTTT. This translates into CASSLLRTEAFF.

This chain joins TRBV27 and TRBJ1-2; D is unresolved. Germline CDR1 is MNHEY and CDR2 is SMNVEV (reference sequence). This CDR3 has 17 residues. The V end lost 6 bases, the J end lost 2 bases, and 22 bases lay between the germline ends. The CDR3 is CASSPQRASGNNYGYTF. The CDR3 nucleotides read TGTGCCAGCAGCCCCCAAAGAGCCTCGGGTAACAACTATGGCTACACCTTC.

The chain joins TRBV5-6 to TRBJ2-7, with 8 bases aligning to TRBD1. The length of the CDR3 is 14 residues. The trim removed 3 bases at V and 0 bases at J, leaving 2 bases unmatched. Per germline, CDR1 SGHDT and CDR2 YYEEEE. As DNA, the CDR3 is TGTGCCAGCAGCTCCACAGGGGGCTCCTACGAGCAGTACGTC. This gives the protein CASSSTGGSYEQYV.

The chain employs TRBV20-1 and TRBJ1-2; TRBD1 agrees at 10 bases. CDR3 length: 15 amino acids. Losses at the gene ends were 3 bases for V and 4 bases for J; bases not matched to a gene: 8. The germline CDR1 and CDR2 sequences are DFQATT and SNEGSKA (reference sequence). CDR3 loop: CSASPDRGRGYGYTF. CDR3 nucleotide sequence: TGCAGTGCTAGTCCTGACAGGGGGCGCGGCTATGGCTACACCTTC.

Concerning this clone itself: The same CDR3 can be traced to other DNA sequences in this sample. V and J are TRBV19 and TRBJ2-7; the D is unclear. Trimming took 4 bases from V and 0 from J, leaving 7 bases between them. The length of the CDR3 is 13 residues. CDR1 is LNHDA, CDR2 SQIVND, per germline (reference sequence). The CDR3 loop is CASSTGGSYEQYF. In DNA form, the CDR3 reads TGTGCCAGTAGTACCGGCGGCTCCTACGAGCAGTACTTC.

The gene calls are TRBV7-8 and TRBJ2-1, with 9 bases identical to TRBD1. CDR3 length: 16 amino acids. Germline assignment: CDR1 SGHVS and CDR2 FQNEAQ. V shed 3 bases, J shed 7 bases, and the junction held 10 bases outside the gene matches. The CDR3 spells CASSFPGTGNRNEQFF. In DNA form, the CDR3 reads TGTGCCAGCAGCTTCCCCGGGACAGGGAATCGAAATGAGCAGTTCTTC. The complete variable domain, with remaining parts taken from reference TRBV7-8 and TRBJ2-1, reads GAGVSQSPRYKVAKRGQDVALRCDPISGHVSLFWYQQALGQGPEFLTYFQNEAQLDKSGLPSDRFFAERPEGSVSTLKIQRTQQEDSAVYLCASSFPGTGNRNEQFFGPGTRLTVL.

The chain uses TRBV24-1 and TRBJ2-7; tentatively, D is TRBD1 (5 bases). In germline, CDR1 is KGHDR, CDR2 SFDVKD. This CDR3 spans 11 amino acids. The CDR3 is CATSDIHRLVV. DNA for the CDR3: TGTGCCACCAGTGATATACACAGGCTCGTGGTC.

The chain combines TRBV5-4 with TRBJ2-7; possibly TRBD1 for D (5 bases). This CDR3 spans 13 amino acids. V was pared by 5 bases and J by 2 bases, with 11 bases between. The V gene's germline CDR1 is SGHNT and CDR2 YYREEE (reference sequence). This CDR3 is CASSHQGTYEQYF. CDR3 nucleotide sequence: TGTGCCAGCAGTCACCAGGGTACCTACGAGCAGTACTTC.

This sequence joins TRBV18 and TRBJ1-1; 7 bases are shared with TRBD1. Germline V lookup: CDR1 KGHSH, CDR2 LQKENI. V gave up 4 bases and J gave up 2 bases; unmatched junction bases: 10. This CDR3 is 16 amino acids long. The CDR3 nucleotides are TGTGCCAGCTCACGCCCCGGGACAGTTGGAAACACTGAAGCTTTCTTT. Translation: CASSRPGTVGNTEAFF.

This rearrangement joins TRBV11-3 to TRBJ1-1; D is unclear. The CDR3 totals 13 residues. Per germline, CDR1 SGHNT and CDR2 YENEEA. Trimming took off 3 bases at V and 0 bases at J, with 5 bases between the two ends. The CDR3 sequence is CASSFSLNTEAFF. The CDR3 nucleotides are TGTGCCAGCAGCTTCAGTCTGAACACTGAAGCTTTCTTT.